A selection of T cell receptor beta chains follows, all from one sample in a study of shared clonotypes between healthy human individuals. TCRdb's table, derived via immunoSEQ multiplex PCR, lists solely in-frame clones and lacks some. The sample includes roughly 2.5 million clones, around nine tenths of them seen just once. The sample taken for sequencing was naive CD4+ T cells sorted from blood. Receptors originate from a man between 18 and 29 years old in good health. The CDR3 runs from the conserved cysteine through the conserved F or W.

J: TRBJ1-3; V: TRBV19; CDR3: CASSILNTGSGNTIYF
J: TRBJ2-6; V: TRBV5-8; CDR3: CASSLAIAGASGANVLTF
J: TRBJ2-2; V: TRBV27; CDR3: CASSLFSNTGELFF
J: TRBJ2-1; V: TRBV5-1; CDR3: CASSPEPAANNEQFF
J: TRBJ2-7; V: TRBV10-2; CDR3: CASSAASYEQYF
J: TRBJ1-1; V: TRBV6-6; CDR3: CASSYDGQAANTEAFF
J: TRBJ2-6; V: TRBV2; CDR3: CASSASAGANVLTF
J: TRBJ2-1; V: TRBV7-2; CDR3: CASSDGASYNEQFF
J: TRBJ2-1; V: TRBV7-7; CDR3: CASSLQLAGGSDEQFF
J: TRBJ2-7; V: TRBV18; CDR3: CASSPPSGGGSEQYF
J: TRBJ2-7; V: TRBV29-1; CDR3: CSVEGGQGQSSYEQYF
J: TRBJ2-7; V: TRBV7-2; CDR3: CASSLTGTGISYEQYF
J: TRBJ2-5; V: TRBV11-2; CDR3: CASSSPGLGETQYF
J: TRBJ1-6; V: TRBV4-1; CDR3: CASSQVGGQSPLHF
J: TRBJ2-7; V: TRBV30; CDR3: CAWSGGRLDEQYF
J: TRBJ2-7; V: TRBV11-2; CDR3: CASSLRAVSYEQYF
J: TRBJ2-7; V: TRBV29-1; CDR3: CSAVDPNSYEQYF
J: TRBJ2-6; V: TRBV5-5; CDR3: CASSSGVAGANVLTF
J: TRBJ2-1; V: TRBV6-6; CDR3: CASSLEGNEQFF
J: TRBJ2-6; V: TRBV4-1; CDR3: CASSQGGHGANVLTF
J: TRBJ1-5; V: TRBV7-2; CDR3: CASSSFGQGTYQPQHF
J: TRBJ2-5; V: TRBV9; CDR3: CASSLSGVQETQYF
J: TRBJ1-2; V: TRBV10-3; CDR3: CASRDPPGGYTF
J: TRBJ1-1; V: TRBV7-9; CDR3: CASRLSAGGTEAFF
J: TRBJ1-1; V: TRBV4-3; CDR3: CASSQDPGVATEAFF
J: TRBJ2-7; V: TRBV29-1; CDR3: CSVLFDRGVSYEQYF
J: TRBJ1-2; V: TRBV11-2; CDR3: CASSSLGTTHGYTF
J: TRBJ2-2; V: TRBV5-4; CDR3: CASSRTSGRAWTGELFF
J: TRBJ2-2; V: TRBV6-1; CDR3: CASAADRGAGELFF
J: TRBJ1-1; V: TRBV18; CDR3: CASSLGHLTEAFF
J: TRBJ2-1; V: TRBV11-2; CDR3: CASSGTRSSYNEQFF
J: TRBJ1-1; V: TRBV21-1; CDR3: CASSKRFGGDLNTEAFF
J: TRBJ2-7; V: TRBV27; CDR3: CASSPARDRRSYEQYF
J: TRBJ2-7; V: TRBV11-2; CDR3: CASSLGAGEYF
J: TRBJ2-5; V: TRBV9; CDR3: CASSDGGGARETQYF
J: TRBJ2-3; V: TRBV11-2; CDR3: CASSLTGGRTSTDTQYF
J: TRBJ2-7; V: TRBV9; CDR3: CASSPGGLAAYEQYF
J: TRBJ2-3; V: TRBV9; CDR3: CASSRDVADTQYF
J: TRBJ2-7; V: TRBV2; CDR3: CASRPQGGSYEQYF
J: TRBJ2-5; V: TRBV7-9; CDR3: CASSSIAGSQETQYF
J: TRBJ2-1; V: TRBV7-6; CDR3: CASSRLWGSMGNEQFF